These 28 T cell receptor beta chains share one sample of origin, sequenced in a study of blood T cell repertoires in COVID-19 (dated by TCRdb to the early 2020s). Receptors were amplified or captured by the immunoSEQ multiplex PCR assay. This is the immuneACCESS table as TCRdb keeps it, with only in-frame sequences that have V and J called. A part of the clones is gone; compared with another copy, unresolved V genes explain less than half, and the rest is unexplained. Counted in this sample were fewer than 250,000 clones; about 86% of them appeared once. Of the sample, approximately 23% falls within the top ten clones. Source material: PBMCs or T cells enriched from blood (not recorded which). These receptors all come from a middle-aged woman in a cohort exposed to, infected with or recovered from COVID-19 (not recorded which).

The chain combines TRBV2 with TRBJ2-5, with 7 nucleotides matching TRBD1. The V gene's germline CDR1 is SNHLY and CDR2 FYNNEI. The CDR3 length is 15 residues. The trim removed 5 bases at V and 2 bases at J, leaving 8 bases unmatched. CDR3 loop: CASSRLDREQETQYF. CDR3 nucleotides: TGTGCCAGCAGTCGCCTCGACAGGGAGCAAGAGACCCAGTACTTC.

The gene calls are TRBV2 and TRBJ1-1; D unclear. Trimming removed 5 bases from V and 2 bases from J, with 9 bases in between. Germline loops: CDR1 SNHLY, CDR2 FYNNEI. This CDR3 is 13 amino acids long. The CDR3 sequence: CASSISFNTEAFF. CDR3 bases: TGTGCCAGCAGTATCAGTTTTAACACTGAAGCTTTCTTT.

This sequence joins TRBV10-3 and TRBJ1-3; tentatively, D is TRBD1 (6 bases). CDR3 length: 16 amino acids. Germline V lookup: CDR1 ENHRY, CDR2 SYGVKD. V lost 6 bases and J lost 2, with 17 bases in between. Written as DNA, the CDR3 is TGTGCCATCAGCCCCGGCGGGGGGCAGGCTGGAAACACCATATATTTT. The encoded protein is CAISPGGGQAGNTIYF.

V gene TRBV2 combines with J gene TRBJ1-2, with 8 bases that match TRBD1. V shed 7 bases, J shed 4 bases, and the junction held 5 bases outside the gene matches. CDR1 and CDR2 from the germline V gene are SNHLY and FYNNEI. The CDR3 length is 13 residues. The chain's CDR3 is CASKPGGTYGYTF. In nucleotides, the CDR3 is TGTGCCAGCAAACCAGGGGGCACCTATGGCTACACCTTC.

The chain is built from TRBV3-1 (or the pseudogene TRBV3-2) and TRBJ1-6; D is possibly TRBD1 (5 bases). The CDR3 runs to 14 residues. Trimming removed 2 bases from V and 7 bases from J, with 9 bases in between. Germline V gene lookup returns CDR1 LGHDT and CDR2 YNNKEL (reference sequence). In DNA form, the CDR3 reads TGTGCCAGCAGCCAAAAGGGGATGAATTCACCCCTCCACTTT. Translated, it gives CASSQKGMNSPLHF.

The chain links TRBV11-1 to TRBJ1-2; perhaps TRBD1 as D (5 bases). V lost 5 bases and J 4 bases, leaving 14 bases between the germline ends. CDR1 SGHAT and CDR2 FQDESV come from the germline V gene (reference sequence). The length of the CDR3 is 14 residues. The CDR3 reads CASSGGPQGYGYTF. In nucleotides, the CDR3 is TGTGCCAGCAGCGGAGGGCCGCAGGGCTATGGCTACACCTTC.

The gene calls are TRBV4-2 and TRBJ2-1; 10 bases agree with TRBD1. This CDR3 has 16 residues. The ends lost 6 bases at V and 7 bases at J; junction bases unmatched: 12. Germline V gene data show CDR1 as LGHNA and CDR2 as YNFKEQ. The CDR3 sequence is CASSSRRDRGLNEQFF. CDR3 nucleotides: TGTGCCAGCAGTTCGAGGCGGGACAGGGGATTGAATGAGCAGTTCTTC.

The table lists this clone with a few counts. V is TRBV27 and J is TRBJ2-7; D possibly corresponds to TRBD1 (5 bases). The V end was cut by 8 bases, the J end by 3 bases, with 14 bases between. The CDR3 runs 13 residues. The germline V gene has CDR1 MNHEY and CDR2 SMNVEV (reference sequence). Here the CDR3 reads CASARGVGYEQYF. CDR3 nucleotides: TGTGCCAGCGCAAGGGGCGTAGGCTACGAGCAGTACTTC.

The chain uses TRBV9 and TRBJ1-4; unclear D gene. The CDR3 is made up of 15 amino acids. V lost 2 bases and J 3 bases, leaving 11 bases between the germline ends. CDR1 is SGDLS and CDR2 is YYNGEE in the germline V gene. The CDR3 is CASSVGGWSNEKLFF. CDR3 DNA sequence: TGTGCCAGCAGCGTCGGCGGGTGGTCTAATGAAAAACTGTTTTTT.

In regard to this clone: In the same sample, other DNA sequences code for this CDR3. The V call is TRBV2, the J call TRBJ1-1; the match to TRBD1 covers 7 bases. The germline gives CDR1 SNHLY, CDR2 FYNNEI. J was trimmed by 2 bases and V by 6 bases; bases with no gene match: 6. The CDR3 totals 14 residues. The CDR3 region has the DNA TGTGCCAGCAGCTACACAGGGGACAACACTGAAGCTTTCTTT. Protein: CASSYTGDNTEAFF.

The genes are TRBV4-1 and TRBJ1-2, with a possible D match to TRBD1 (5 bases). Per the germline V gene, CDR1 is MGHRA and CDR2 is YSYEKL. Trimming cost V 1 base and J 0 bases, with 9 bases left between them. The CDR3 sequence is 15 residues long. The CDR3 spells CASSQVKGPNYGYTF. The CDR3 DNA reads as TGCGCCAGCAGCCAAGTCAAGGGGCCTAACTATGGCTACACCTTC.

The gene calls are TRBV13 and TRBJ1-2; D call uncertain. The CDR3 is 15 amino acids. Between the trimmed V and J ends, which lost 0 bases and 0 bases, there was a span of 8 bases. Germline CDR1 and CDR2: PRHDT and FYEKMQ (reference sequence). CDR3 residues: CASSLGTVANYGYTF. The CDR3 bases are TGTGCCAGCAGCTTAGGAACGGTCGCTAACTATGGCTACACCTTC.

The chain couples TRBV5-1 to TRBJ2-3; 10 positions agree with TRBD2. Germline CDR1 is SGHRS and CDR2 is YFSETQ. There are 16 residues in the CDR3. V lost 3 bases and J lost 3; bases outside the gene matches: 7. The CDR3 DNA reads TGCGCCAGCAGCTCAGACACACTAGCGGGAACAGATACGCAGTATTTT. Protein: CASSSDTLAGTDTQYF.

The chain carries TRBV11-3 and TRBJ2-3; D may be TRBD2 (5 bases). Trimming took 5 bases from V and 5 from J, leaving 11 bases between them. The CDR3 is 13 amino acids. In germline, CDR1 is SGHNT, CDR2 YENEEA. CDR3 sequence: CASSPRGLDTQYF. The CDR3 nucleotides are TGTGCCAGCAGCCCCCGGGGATTAGATACGCAGTATTTT.

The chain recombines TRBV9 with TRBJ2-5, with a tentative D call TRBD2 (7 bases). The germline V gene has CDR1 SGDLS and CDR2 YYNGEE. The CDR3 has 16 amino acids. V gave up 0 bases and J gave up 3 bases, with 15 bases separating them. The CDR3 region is CASSVVAGRDKETQYF. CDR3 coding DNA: TGTGCCAGCAGCGTAGTGGCAGGGAGGGACAAAGAGACCCAGTACTTC.

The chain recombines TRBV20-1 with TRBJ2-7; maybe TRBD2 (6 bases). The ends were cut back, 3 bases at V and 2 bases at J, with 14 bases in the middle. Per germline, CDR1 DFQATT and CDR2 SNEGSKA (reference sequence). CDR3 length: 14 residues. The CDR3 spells CSASWRDPTYEQYF. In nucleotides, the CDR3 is TGCAGTGCTAGTTGGCGGGACCCAACCTACGAGCAGTACTTC.

Written as DNA, the CDR3 is TGTGCCGCGGGTCAGGCAGGAGGCGGCGATCAGCCCCAGCATTTT. This encodes CAAGQAGGGDQPQHF. The rearrangement links TRBV6-5 to TRBJ1-5; D not certain. With 11 bases removed from V and 5 bases from J, the gap between germline ends came to 22 bases. The CDR3 is 15 residues long. Per the germline V gene, CDR1 is MNHEY and CDR2 is SVGAGI.

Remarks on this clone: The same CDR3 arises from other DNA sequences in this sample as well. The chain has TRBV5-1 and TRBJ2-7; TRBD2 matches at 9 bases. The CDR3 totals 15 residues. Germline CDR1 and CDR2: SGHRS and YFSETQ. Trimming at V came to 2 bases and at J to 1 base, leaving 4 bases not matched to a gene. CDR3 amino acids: CASSLSSGSSYEQYF. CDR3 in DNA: TGCGCCAGCAGCTTAAGTAGCGGGAGTTCCTACGAGCAGTACTTC.

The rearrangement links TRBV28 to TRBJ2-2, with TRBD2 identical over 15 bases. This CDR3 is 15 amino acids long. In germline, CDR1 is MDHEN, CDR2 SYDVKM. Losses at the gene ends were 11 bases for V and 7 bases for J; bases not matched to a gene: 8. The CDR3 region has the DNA TGTGCCGGGGGACTAGCGGGAGGAAATGGCGGGGAGCTGTTTTTT. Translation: CAGGLAGGNGGELFF.

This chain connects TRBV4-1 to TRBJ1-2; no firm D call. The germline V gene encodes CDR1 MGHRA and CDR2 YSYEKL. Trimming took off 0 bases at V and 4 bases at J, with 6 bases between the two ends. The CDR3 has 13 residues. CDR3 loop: CASSQEPGYGYTF. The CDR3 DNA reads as TGCGCCAGCAGCCAAGAACCAGGCTATGGCTACACCTTC.

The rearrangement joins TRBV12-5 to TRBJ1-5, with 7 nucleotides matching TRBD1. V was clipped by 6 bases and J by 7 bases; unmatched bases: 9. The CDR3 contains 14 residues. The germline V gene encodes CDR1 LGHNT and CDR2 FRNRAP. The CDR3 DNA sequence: TGTGCTAGTGGCATCGACAGGGTATGGCAGCCCCAGCATTTT. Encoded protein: CASGIDRVWQPQHF.

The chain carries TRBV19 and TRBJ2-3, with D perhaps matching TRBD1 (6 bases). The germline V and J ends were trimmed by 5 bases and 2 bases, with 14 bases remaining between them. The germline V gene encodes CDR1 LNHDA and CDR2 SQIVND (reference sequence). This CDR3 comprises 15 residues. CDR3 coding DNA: TGTGCCAGTAGTGGCTGGAACAGGGCCACAGATACGCAGTATTTT. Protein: CASSGWNRATDTQYF.

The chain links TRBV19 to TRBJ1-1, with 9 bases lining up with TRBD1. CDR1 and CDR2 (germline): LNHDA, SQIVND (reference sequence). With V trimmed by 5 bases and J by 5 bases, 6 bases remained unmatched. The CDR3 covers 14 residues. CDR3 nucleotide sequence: TGTGCCAGTAGTCCCGGACAGGGGAGGACTGAAGCTTTCTTT. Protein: CASSPGQGRTEAFF.

The CDR3 region is CASSPGQGSAEAFF. The CDR3 nucleotides are TGTGCCAGCAGCCCGGGACAGGGGTCCGCTGAAGCTTTCTTT. The rearrangement joins TRBV2 to TRBJ1-1; 10 bases fit TRBD1. The CDR3 is 14 residues long. Germline CDR1 reads SNHLY; CDR2 reads FYNNEI. V trimming: 6 bases; J trimming: 6 bases; junction bases outside the gene matches: 7.

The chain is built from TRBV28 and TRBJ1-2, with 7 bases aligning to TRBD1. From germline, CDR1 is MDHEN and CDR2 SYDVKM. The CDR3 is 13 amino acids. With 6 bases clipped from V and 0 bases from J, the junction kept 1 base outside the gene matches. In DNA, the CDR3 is TGTGCCAGCAGAGGACAGGCTAACTATGGCTACACCTTC. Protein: CASRGQANYGYTF.

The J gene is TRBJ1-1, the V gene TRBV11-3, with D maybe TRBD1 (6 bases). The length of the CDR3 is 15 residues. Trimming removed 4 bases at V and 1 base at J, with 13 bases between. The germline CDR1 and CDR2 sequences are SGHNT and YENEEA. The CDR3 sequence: CASSSYREGNTEAFF. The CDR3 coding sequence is TGTGCCAGCAGCTCATACAGGGAGGGGAACACTGAAGCTTTCTTT.

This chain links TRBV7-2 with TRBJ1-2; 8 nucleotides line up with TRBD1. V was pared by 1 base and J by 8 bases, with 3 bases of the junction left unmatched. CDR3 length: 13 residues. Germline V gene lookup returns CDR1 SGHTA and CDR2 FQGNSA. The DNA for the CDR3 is TGTGCCAGCAGCTTAGGACAGGGGTACGGCTACACCTTC. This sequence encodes CASSLGQGYGYTF.

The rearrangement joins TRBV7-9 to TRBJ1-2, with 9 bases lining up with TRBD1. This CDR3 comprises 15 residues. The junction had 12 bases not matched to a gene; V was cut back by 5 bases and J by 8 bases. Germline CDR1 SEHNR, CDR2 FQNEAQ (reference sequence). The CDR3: CASSSNRDRVRGYTF. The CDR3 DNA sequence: TGTGCCAGCAGCAGTAACCGGGACAGGGTTCGCGGCTACACCTTC.